This T cell receptor (beta chain) came from a study of blood T cell repertoires in COVID-19. TCRdb keeps only in-frame clones here, not all; method: immunoSEQ multiplex PCR. Of 140,000 to 150,000 clones in the sample, 75% to 90% are singletons; the top ten hold about 11%. CDR3 size: 14 residues. The ends were cut back, 2 bases at V and 1 base at J, with 9 bases in the middle. From germline, CDR1 is SGHNT and CDR2 YYREEE (reference sequence). The sequence derives from a man aged 55 to 69 who had recovered from COVID-19. The chain links TRBV5-4 to TRBJ1-1; D not resolved. Material for sequencing was PBMCs or T cells enriched from blood (not recorded which). CDR3 coding DNA: TGTGCCAGCAGCTTACGACGGGAGAACACTGAAGCTTTCTTT. This codes for CASSLRRENTEAFF. Supplemented by reference TRBV5-4 and TRBJ1-1, the full variable domain reads ETGVTQSPTHLIKTRGQQVTLRCSSQSGHNTVSWYQQALGQGPQFIFQYYREEENGRGNFPPRFSGLQFPNYSSELNVNALELDDSALYLCASSLRRENTEAFFGQGTRLTVV.